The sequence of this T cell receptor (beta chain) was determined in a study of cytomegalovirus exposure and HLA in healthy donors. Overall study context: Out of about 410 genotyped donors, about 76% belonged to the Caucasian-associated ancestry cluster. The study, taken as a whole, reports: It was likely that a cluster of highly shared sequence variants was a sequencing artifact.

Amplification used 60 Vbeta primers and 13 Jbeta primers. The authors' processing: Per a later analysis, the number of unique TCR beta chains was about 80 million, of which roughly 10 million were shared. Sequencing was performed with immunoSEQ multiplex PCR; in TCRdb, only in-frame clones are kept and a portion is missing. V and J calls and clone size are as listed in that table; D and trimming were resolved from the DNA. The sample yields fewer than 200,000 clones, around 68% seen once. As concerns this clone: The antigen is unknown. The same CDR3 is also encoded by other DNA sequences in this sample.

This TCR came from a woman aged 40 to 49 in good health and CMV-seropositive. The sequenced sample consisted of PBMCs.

CDR3 in amino acids: CASSFGTGGQETQYF. The DNA of the CDR3 is TGTGCCAGCAGTTTCGGGACAGGGGGTCAAGAGACCCAGTACTTC. The chain recombines TRBV27 with TRBJ2-5; 11 bases map to TRBD1. The CDR3 is 15 amino acids. After removal of 3 bases from V and 2 bases from J, the junction contained 2 bases not matched to a gene. Germline V lookup: CDR1 MNHEY, CDR2 SMNVEV (reference sequence).